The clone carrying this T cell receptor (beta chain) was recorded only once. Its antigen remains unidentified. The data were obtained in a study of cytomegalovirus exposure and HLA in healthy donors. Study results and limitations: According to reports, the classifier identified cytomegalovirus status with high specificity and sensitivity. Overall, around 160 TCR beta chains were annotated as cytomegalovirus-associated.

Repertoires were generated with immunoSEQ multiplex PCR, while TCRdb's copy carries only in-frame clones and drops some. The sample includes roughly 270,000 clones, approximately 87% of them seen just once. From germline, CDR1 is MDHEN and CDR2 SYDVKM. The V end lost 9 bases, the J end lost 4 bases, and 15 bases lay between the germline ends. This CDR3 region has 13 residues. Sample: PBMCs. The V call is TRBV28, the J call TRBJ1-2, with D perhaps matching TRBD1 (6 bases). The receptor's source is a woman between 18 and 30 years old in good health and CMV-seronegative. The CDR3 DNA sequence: TGTGCCAGTGTACGGGGGGGCATCTATGGCTACACCTTC. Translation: CASVRGGIYGYTF.